The clone carrying this TCR beta chain has a handful of counts. Its antigen is still unknown. CDR1 is SGHRS, CDR2 YFSETQ, per germline. Trimming at V came to 4 bases and at J to 5 bases, leaving 8 bases not matched to a gene. The CDR3 spans 14 residues. The source of the sample is a study of beta chain features in type 1 diabetes. Whole-study findings and limits: The cDNA sequencing approach could over-represent high-TCR-expressing cells. Shorter TCRB CDR3s, moderately but significantly so, marked every one of the four CD4+ subsets in Type 1 diabetes patients.

Expressed TCRB transcripts were sequenced after all isolated RNA was converted to cDNA. Assay used: immunoSEQ multiplex PCR; TCRdb lists only in-frame clones, some missing. The sample lists more than 250,000 clones, around an eighth occurring once. J is TRBJ1-1 and V is TRBV5-1; 7 nucleotides line up with TRBD1. The clonotype was recovered from a man under 40 with type 1 diabetes. Material for sequencing was naive CD4+ T cells from blood. Written as DNA, the CDR3 is TGCGCCAGCAGCCAGACAGGGACGAGTACTGAAGCTTTCTTT. Translated: CASSQTGTSTEAFF.